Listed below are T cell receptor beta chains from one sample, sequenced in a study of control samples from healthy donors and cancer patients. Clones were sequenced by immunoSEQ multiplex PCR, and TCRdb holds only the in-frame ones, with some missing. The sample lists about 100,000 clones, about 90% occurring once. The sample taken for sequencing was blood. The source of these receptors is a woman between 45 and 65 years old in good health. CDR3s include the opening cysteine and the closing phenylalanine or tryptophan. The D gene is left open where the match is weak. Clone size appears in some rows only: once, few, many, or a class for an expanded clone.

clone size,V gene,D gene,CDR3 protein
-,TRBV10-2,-,CASSEVQAEETQYF
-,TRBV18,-,CASSPGDEKLFF
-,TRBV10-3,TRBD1,CAISNPGQDGSQYF
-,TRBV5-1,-,CASSLSQGGDIQYF
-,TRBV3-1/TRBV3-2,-,CASSNRGRAGNQPQHF
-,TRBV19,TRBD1,CASGRDSNQPQHF
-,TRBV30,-,CAWMGQRRGHQETQYF
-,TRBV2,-,CASRLGPLYNSPLHF
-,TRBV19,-,CASSIQGNTGELFF
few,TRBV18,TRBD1,CASSPPDRDYGYTF
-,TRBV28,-,CASSWGGLGNQPQHF
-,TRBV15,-,CATSSGVYEQYF
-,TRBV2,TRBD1,CASSDAVGTGQYEQYF
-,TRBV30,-,CAWSVDEQYF
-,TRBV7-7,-,CASSGGETQYF
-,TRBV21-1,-,CAGPDSQETQYF
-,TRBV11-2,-,CASSFGREQAASGNTIYF
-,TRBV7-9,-,CASSLGRTSVFPGEYEQYF
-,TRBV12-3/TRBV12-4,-,CATTLSSYNEQFF
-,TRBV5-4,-,CASSGGTHRGGTQYF